This entry describes one T cell receptor beta chain. The authors' processing: Estimates of nucleated cell counts were drawn from the amplification of reference gene primers. Sequencing was performed with immunoSEQ multiplex PCR; in TCRdb, only in-frame clones are kept and a portion is missing. D and trimming were read from the DNA, whereas the V and J calls and clone size are those reported in that table. The sample contains over 30,000 clones, 60% to 80% of which appear only once. From germline, CDR1 is LGHDT and CDR2 YNNKEL (reference sequence). The length of the CDR3 is 13 residues. V was trimmed by 1 base and J by 11 bases, leaving 9 bases between them. The sample comes from a study of blood T cell repertoires in COVID-19. Study summary: Spain, Italy and the United States supplied samples that represented acute and convalescent COVID-19. Sources were T cells, B-cell-depleted T cells, or PBMCs; the material itself was cDNA or gDNA.

The chain combines TRBV3-1 (or the pseudogene TRBV3-2) with TRBJ1-6; D ambiguous. This TCR came from a human donor in a cohort sampled during active COVID-19. The sequenced sample was peripheral blood. CDR3 DNA sequence: TGTGCCAGCAGCCAAGTGAGTAAACCACCCCTCCACTTT. Its protein is CASSQVSKPPLHF.